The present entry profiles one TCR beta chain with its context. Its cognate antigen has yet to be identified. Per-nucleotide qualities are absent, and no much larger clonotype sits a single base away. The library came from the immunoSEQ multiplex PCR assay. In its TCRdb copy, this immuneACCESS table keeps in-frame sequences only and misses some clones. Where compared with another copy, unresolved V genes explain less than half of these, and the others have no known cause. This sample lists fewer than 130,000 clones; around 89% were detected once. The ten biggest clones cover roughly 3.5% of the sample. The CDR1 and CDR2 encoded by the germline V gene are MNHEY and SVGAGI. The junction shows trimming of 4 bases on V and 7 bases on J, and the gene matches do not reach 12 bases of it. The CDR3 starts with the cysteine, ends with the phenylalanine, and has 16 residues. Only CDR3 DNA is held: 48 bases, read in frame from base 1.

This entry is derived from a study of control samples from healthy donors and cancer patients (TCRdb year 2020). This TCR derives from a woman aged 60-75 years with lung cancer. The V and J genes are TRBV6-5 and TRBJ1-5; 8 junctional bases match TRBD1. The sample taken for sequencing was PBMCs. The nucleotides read TGTGCCAGCAGTTCCACCGGGACAGGAGAGGGCCAGCCCCAGCATTTT. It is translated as CASSSTGTGEGQPQHF.